A single sample gave rise to the 3 T cell receptor beta chains below, sequenced in a study of cytomegalovirus exposure and HLA in healthy donors. The PCR ran on 60 Vbeta and 13 Jbeta primers. The table came from immunoSEQ multiplex PCR; TCRdb's copy has only in-frame clones and leaves some out. The table records 150,000 to 200,000 clones, roughly 80% of them present only once. Sequencing was carried out using PBMCs. The receptors come from a young woman in good health and CMV-seronegative.

The gene calls are TRBV7-3 and TRBJ2-3; D gene ambiguous. V shed 2 bases and J shed 0 bases, with 9 bases lying between them. Germline V gene sequence: CDR1 SGHTA, CDR2 FQGTGA. This CDR3 is 15 amino acids long. CDR3 loop: CASSLSSRSTDTQYF. CDR3 in DNA: TGTGCCAGCAGCTTATCCTCGCGGAGCACAGATACGCAGTATTTT.

This clone was detected only once. V and J are TRBV7-2 and TRBJ2-7; 7 bases line up with TRBD1. Germline V gene data show CDR1 as SGHTA and CDR2 as FQGNSA. This CDR3 is built from 14 residues. With 1 base clipped from V and 2 bases from J, the junction kept 2 bases outside the gene matches. CDR3 DNA sequence: TGTGCCAGCAGCTTAGAGGGACAGACCTACGAGCAGTACTTC. Its protein is CASSLEGQTYEQYF.

The chain couples TRBV7-9 to TRBJ1-4; 10 bases are a match to TRBD1. The germline V gene encodes CDR1 SEHNR and CDR2 FQNEAQ (reference sequence). Losses at the gene ends were 2 bases for V and 3 bases for J; bases not matched to a gene: 12. The CDR3 has 19 residues. This chain's CDR3 is CASSLLEDRGQIANEKLFF. In DNA, the CDR3 is TGTGCCAGCAGCTTATTGGAAGACAGGGGGCAGATAGCTAATGAAAAACTGTTTTTT. The full variable domain, with the rest looked up from reference TRBV7-9 and TRBJ1-4, is DTGVSQNPRHKITKRGQNVTFRCDPISEHNRLYWYRQTLGQGPEFLTYFQNEAQLEKSRLLSDRFSAERPKGSFSTLEIQRTEQGDSAMYLCASSLLEDRGQIANEKLFFGSGTQLSVL.